The sequence of this T cell receptor (beta chain) was determined in a study of CD8 T cells in Susac syndrome. Study information: When blood was drawn, the patients with Susac syndrome were therapy-naive, on corticosteroids, or on intravenous immunoglobulin alone. Study-level findings and limits: Regarding the TCR sequencing and HLA analysis, the study admitted that a relatively small number of individuals were involved.

The count of this clonotype is one. What it recognizes is unknown. RNA totalling about 0.45 to 1 ug underwent reverse transcription with random hexamers. From the immunoSEQ multiplex PCR reads, TCRdb called clonotypes with MiXCR, one entry per CDR3 protein. The data show about 100,000 distinct CDR3 sequences, with roughly 96% seen just once and 0.3% held by the top ten. Per germline, CDR1 WSHSY and CDR2 SAAADI. The CDR3 length is 15 residues. The V gene end was trimmed by 8 bases and the J gene end by 3 bases; junction bases not matched to a gene: 12. The V call is TRBV10-2, the J call TRBJ1-2; the match to TRBD1 covers 7 bases. The TCR comes from a human donor with Susac syndrome. What was sequenced was CD8+ T cells from PBMCs. The CDR3 region is CASFGTATFDYGYTF. CDR3 DNA: TGCGCCAGCTTTGGGACAGCTACCTTCGACTATGGCTACACCTTC.